This T cell receptor (beta chain) is from a study of blood T cells in healthy people across ages. In the study overall: Capturing about one barcoded beta molecule per two T cells was achieved by template switching.

Germline assignment: CDR1 SGDLS and CDR2 YYNGEE. CDR3 size: 17 residues. V shed 3 bases, J shed 0 bases, and the junction held 10 bases outside the gene matches. Using a J-beta primer mix together with a sample-barcoded 5' primer, a second PCR was run for about 7 to 12 cycles. TCRdb re-called the 5' RACE reads with MiXCR, one entry per CDR3 protein. The sample shows around 1,600,000 distinct CDR3 sequences, approximately 39% of them seen only once. Sequenced input: blood. The chain is built from TRBV9 and TRBJ2-7; TRBD2 matches 9 bases. This clonotype was sampled from a woman between 18 and 29 years old in good health. Here the CDR3 DNA reads TGTGCCAGCAGCGATCCCCTAGCGGGACCAAGCTCCTACGAGCAGTACTTC. Protein sequence: CASSDPLAGPSSYEQYF.